Listed below are T cell receptor beta chains from one sample, sequenced in a study of blood T cells in healthy people across ages. MiXCR, applied by TCRdb to the 5' RACE reads, yields one record per CDR3 protein. The data contain approximately 900,000 distinct CDR3 sequences, 25% to 35% of them singletons. These data were likewise used in another study, on T cells of mothers and their children.

The sample was blood. Receptors originate from a woman in her 40s in good health. The CDR3 runs from the conserved cysteine through the conserved F or W. D genes are given only for firm matches. Only some rows state a clone size, as once, few, many or a class for expanded clones.

J | size | length | D | V | CDR3 | DNA
TRBJ2-1 | - | 15 | TRBD2 | TRBV7-2 | CASSSTSGNYNEQFF | TGTGCCAGCAGCTCGACTAGCGGAAACTACAATGAGCAGTTCTTC
TRBJ2-3 | - | 15 | - | TRBV7-9 | CASSNLALRTDTQYF | TGTGCCAGCAGCAACCTAGCGTTACGCACAGATACGCAGTATTTT
TRBJ2-1 | once | 16 | TRBD2 | TRBV9 | CASSFGLAGGDNEQFF | TGTGCCAGCAGTTTTGGGCTAGCGGGGGGAGACAATGAGCAGTTCTTC
TRBJ1-1 | - | 15 | - | TRBV5-1 | CASSLENGVNTEAFF | TGCGCCAGCAGCTTGGAGAACGGGGTGAACACTGAAGCTTTCTTT
TRBJ2-1 | - | 15 | - | TRBV6-5 | CASSLSQGRVNEQFF | TGTGCCAGCAGTCTCAGCCAGGGGAGGGTCAATGAGCAGTTCTTC
TRBJ1-3 | - | 12 | - | TRBV7-2 | CASSPGANTIYF | TGTGCCAGCAGCCCAGGCGCTAACACCATATATTTT
TRBJ1-1 | - | 14 | - | TRBV29-1 | CSVRRDGGLTEAFF | TGCAGCGTCAGGAGGGACGGAGGACTCACTGAAGCTTTCTTT
TRBJ2-4 | - | 16 | - | TRBV7-9 | CASSLDRDWYKNIQYF | TGTGCCAGCAGCTTAGACCGGGACTGGTATAAAAACATTCAGTACTTC
TRBJ1-5 | - | 15 | - | TRBV5-1 | CASSLDTGKNQPQHF | TGCGCCAGCAGCTTGGATACAGGGAAGAATCAGCCCCAGCATTTT
TRBJ2-3 | - | 14 | TRBD2 | TRBV5-1 | CASSGSGSTDTQYF | TGCGCCAGCAGCGGTAGCGGGAGCACAGATACGCAGTATTTT
TRBJ2-7 | - | 13 | TRBD1 | TRBV7-3 | CASSPLPGGEQYF | TGTGCCAGCAGCCCCCTACCAGGGGGCGAGCAGTACTTC
TRBJ1-2 | - | 15 | TRBD1 | TRBV4-1 | CASSQAPGGFYGYTF | TGCGCCAGCAGCCAAGCTCCAGGGGGGTTCTATGGCTACACCTTC
TRBJ2-6 | - | 17 | TRBD2 | TRBV5-5 | CASSREGPNSGANVLTF | TGTGCCAGCAGCAGGGAGGGACCCAACTCTGGGGCCAACGTCCTGACTTTC
TRBJ2-1 | - | 14 | TRBD2 | TRBV9 | CASSAGGMIDEQFF | TGTGCCAGCAGCGCCGGGGGGATGATTGATGAGCAGTTCTTC
TRBJ2-5 | - | 14 | - | TRBV29-1 | CSVQTGGQGETQYF | TGCAGCGTTCAAACTGGGGGGCAGGGAGAGACCCAGTACTTC
TRBJ2-5 | - | 15 | TRBD1 | TRBV7-8 | CASSLDLGQGRLVYF | TGTGCCAGCAGCTTAGATTTGGGACAGGGTCGGTTGGTGTACTTC
TRBJ1-2 | - | 14 | - | TRBV5-4 | CASREVGSGYGYTF | TGTGCCAGCAGGGAGGTGGGGAGTGGCTATGGCTACACCTTC
TRBJ1-5 | few | 14 | TRBD1 | TRBV7-2 | CASRGTGAVEPQHF | TGTGCCAGCAGGGGGACAGGGGCCGTCGAGCCCCAGCATTTT
TRBJ2-1 | many | 13 | - | TRBV20-1 | CSARSATSNEQFF | TGCAGTGCTAGATCCGCTACTTCCAATGAGCAGTTCTTC
TRBJ2-7 | - | 13 | TRBD1 | TRBV27 | CASRGTARYEQYF | TGTGCCAGCAGGGGGACAGCTCGATACGAGCAGTACTTC
TRBJ2-1 | - | 20 | - | TRBV20-1 | CSASQTGQGGYLRSYNEQFF | TGCAGTGCTAGCCAGACTGGGCAGGGGGGCTACCTTCGCTCCTACAATGAGCAGTTCTTC
TRBJ2-7 | - | 19 | TRBD1 | TRBV28 | CASGPYGAGGAPYSYEQYF | TGTGCCAGCGGACCCTACGGGGCAGGGGGCGCCCCATACTCCTACGAGCAGTACTTC
TRBJ2-3 | many | 12 | - | TRBV20-1 | CSVRTDTDTQYF | TGCAGTGTGAGAACCGACACAGATACGCAGTATTTT
TRBJ2-1 | - | 15 | TRBD1 | TRBV7-3 | CASSFGDRVSNEQFF | TGTGCCAGCAGCTTCGGAGACAGGGTATCCAATGAGCAGTTCTTC
TRBJ1-2 | few | 13 | - | TRBV20-1 | CSAIEQENYGYTF | TGCAGTGCTATAGAACAGGAGAACTATGGCTACACCTTC
TRBJ1-2 | - | 15 | - | TRBV2 | CASSSQGSSNYGYTF | TGTGCCAGCAGTTCACAGGGTTCTTCTAACTATGGCTACACCTTC
TRBJ1-1 | many | 14 | TRBD1 | TRBV12-3/TRBV12-4 | CASSFTGGNTEAFF | TGTGCCAGCAGTTTTACAGGGGGGAACACTGAAGCTTTCTTT
TRBJ1-2 | - | 13 | TRBD1 | TRBV6-6 | CAGRQGLGYGYTF | TGTGCCGGCCGACAGGGCCTGGGGTATGGCTACACCTTC
TRBJ2-1 | few | 14 | - | TRBV6-1 | CASSDVGFSNGQFF | TGTGCCAGCAGTGATGTGGGGTTTAGCAATGGGCAGTTCTTC
TRBJ1-2 | - | 13 | TRBD1 | TRBV20-1 | CSATQGAQDGCTF | TGCAGTGCGACACAGGGGGCGCAGGATGGCTGCACCTTC
TRBJ2-5 | many | 13 | TRBD2 | TRBV29-1 | CSVVLAGRETQYF | TGCAGCGTTGTCCTAGCGGGGAGGGAGACCCAGTACTTC
TRBJ2-1 | - | 15 | TRBD2 | TRBV15 | CATSTRRGGYNEQFF | TGTGCCACCAGCACCAGACGGGGGGGATACAATGAGCAGTTCTTC
TRBJ2-3 | - | 15 | - | TRBV6-4 | CASSDSASSGDTQYF | TGTGCCAGCAGTGACTCGGCGTCGTCGGGGGATACGCAGTATTTT
TRBJ2-2 | - | 17 | TRBD1 | TRBV24-1 | CATSEPGQGARTGELFF | TGTGCCACCAGTGAGCCGGGACAGGGGGCTCGGACCGGGGAGCTGTTTTTT
TRBJ2-2 | few | 13 | - | TRBV30 | CAGTTVNTGELFF | TGTGCCGGAACGACAGTGAACACCGGGGAGCTGTTTTTT
TRBJ2-7 | - | 14 | TRBD2 | TRBV28 | CASTLAGVSYEQYF | TGTGCCAGCACCCTAGCGGGGGTCTCCTACGAGCAGTACTTC
TRBJ2-3 | - | 16 | - | TRBV2 | CASSRGTGTSADTQYF | TGTGCCAGCAGTCGAGGTACCGGGACTTCAGCAGATACGCAGTATTTT
TRBJ1-1 | - | 16 | - | TRBV18 | CASSLFLGTDNTEAFF | TGTGCCAGCTCACTTTTTCTGGGGACGGATAACACTGAAGCTTTCTTT
TRBJ1-2 | - | 14 | - | TRBV30 | CAWSVLGAGVGYTF | TGTGCCTGGAGTGTACTGGGGGCAGGGGTAGGCTACACCTTC
TRBJ2-6 | - | 17 | TRBD1 | TRBV11-3 | CASSAGQGAFGANVLTF | TGTGCCAGCAGCGCCGGACAGGGGGCTTTTGGGGCCAACGTCCTGACTTTC
TRBJ1-6 | - | 14 | - | TRBV7-6 | CASSHTGLDSPLHF | TGTGCCAGCAGCCATACAGGGCTCGATTCACCCCTCCACTTT
TRBJ1-2 | few | 14 | TRBD1 | TRBV29-1 | CSVESGGGNYGYTF | TGCAGCGTCGAGTCAGGGGGTGGCAACTATGGCTACACCTTC
TRBJ2-7 | - | 12 | - | TRBV7-9 | CASRSGGPEQYF | TGTGCCAGCAGATCAGGTGGGCCCGAGCAGTACTTC
TRBJ2-5 | many | 12 | - | TRBV28 | CASSQGAETQYF | TGTGCCAGCAGTCAAGGGGCAGAGACCCAGTACTTC
TRBJ2-5 | many | 14 | - | TRBV20-1 | CSARDGPLSGTQYF | TGCAGTGCTAGAGATGGACCACTTTCAGGGACCCAGTACTTC
TRBJ2-6 | many | 19 | - | TRBV14 | CASSQGGQGRPSGANVLTF | TGTGCCAGCAGCCAAGGGGGGCAGGGCCGTCCCTCTGGGGCCAACGTCCTGACTTTC
TRBJ1-2 | - | 12 | - | TRBV12-3/TRBV12-4 | CASLGGTYGYTF | TGTGCCAGCCTAGGGGGAACCTATGGCTACACCTTC
TRBJ1-4 | - | 15 | - | TRBV5-8 | CASSERPATNEKLFF | TGTGCCAGCAGCGAACGACCAGCAACTAATGAAAAACTGTTTTTT
TRBJ1-2 | - | 19 | TRBD1 | TRBV12-3/TRBV12-4 | CASRGQAAWAPQANYGYTF | TGTGCCAGCAGGGGACAGGCTGCTTGGGCCCCTCAAGCTAACTATGGCTACACCTTC
TRBJ2-1 | - | 15 | TRBD2 | TRBV5-1 | CASRLTSGGAEEQFF | TGCGCCAGCCGTCTGACTAGCGGGGGGGCCGAGGAGCAGTTCTTC
TRBJ1-3 | - | 14 | TRBD1 | TRBV4-1 | CASSLTGDGNAIYF | TGCGCCAGCAGCCTGACAGGGGATGGAAACGCCATATATTTT
TRBJ2-7 | few | 12 | - | TRBV30 | CAWRTAYYEQYF | TGTGCCTGGAGGACAGCCTACTACGAGCAGTACTTC
TRBJ2-5 | - | 14 | TRBD2 | TRBV5-6 | CASSVTSGVETQYF | TGTGCCAGCAGCGTGACTAGCGGGGTGGAGACCCAGTACTTC
TRBJ2-7 | - | 13 | - | TRBV29-1 | CSVETSEKGEQYF | TGCAGCGTTGAAACCTCAGAGAAAGGCGAGCAGTACTTC